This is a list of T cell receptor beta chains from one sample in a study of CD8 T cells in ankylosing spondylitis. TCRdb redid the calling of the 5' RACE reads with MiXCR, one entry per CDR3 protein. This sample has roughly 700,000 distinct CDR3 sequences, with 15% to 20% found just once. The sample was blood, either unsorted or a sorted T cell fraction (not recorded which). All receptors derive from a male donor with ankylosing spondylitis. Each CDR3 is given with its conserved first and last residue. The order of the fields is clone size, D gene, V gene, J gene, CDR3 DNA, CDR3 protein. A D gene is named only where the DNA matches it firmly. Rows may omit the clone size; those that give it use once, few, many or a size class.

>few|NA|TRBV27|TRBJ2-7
TGTGCCAGCAGTTCTGCAGGCGGGCCCTACGAGCAGTACTTC
CASSSAGGPYEQYF
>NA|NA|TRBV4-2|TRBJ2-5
TGTGCCAGCAGCCAAGGCACAAAGCAAGAGACCCAGTACTTC
CASSQGTKQETQYF
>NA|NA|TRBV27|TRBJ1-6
TGTGCCAGCAGTTTAACGGCGGGATGGAATTCACCCCTCCACTTT
CASSLTAGWNSPLHF
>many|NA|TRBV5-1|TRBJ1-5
TGCGCCAGCAGCTTGGTGGCAGGGGGCAATCAGCCCCAGCATTTT
CASSLVAGGNQPQHF
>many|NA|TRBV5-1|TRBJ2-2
TGCGCCAGCAGCTTCGGGACGGCGAACACCGGGGAGCTGTTTTTT
CASSFGTANTGELFF
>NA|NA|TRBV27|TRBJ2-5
TGTGCCAGCAGCAGGACCCATACAGTAAGGGGGGTAGAGACCCAGTACTTC
CASSRTHTVRGVETQYF
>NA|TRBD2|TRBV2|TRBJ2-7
TGTGCCAGCAGTGATGGGGAGGGGAAAAGAGAGCAGTACTTC
CASSDGEGKREQYF
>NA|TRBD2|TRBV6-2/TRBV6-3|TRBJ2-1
TGTGCCAGCAAGACTAGCGGGAGGGCCGGTGAGCAGTTCTTC
CASKTSGRAGEQFF
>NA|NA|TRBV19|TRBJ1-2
TGTGCCAGTAGTTCCTGGGACCGACCTATCTACACCTTC
CASSSWDRPIYTF
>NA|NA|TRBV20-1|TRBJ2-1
TGCAGTGCTAGTCTACAAGTTGAGCAGTTCTTC
CSASLQVEQFF
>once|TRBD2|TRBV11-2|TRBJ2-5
TGTGCCAGCAGCTTACTGAGCGGGGAACAGACCCAGTACTTC
CASSLLSGEQTQYF
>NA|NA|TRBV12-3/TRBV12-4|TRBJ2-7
TGTGCCAGCAGTTTTCAGGGTTTCGGTGAGCAGTACTTC
CASSFQGFGEQYF
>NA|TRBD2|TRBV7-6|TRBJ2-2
TGTGCCAGCAGCTTAGAGTCTAGCGGGGGAGACACCGGGGAGCTGTTTTTT
CASSLESSGGDTGELFF
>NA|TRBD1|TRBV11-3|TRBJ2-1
TGTGCCAGCAGCTTATTTTCGGGACAGGGGATACCCAATGAGCAGTTCTTC
CASSLFSGQGIPNEQFF
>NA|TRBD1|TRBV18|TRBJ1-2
TGTGCCAGCTCACCATCAGGGGGAGACTATGGCTACACCTTC
CASSPSGGDYGYTF
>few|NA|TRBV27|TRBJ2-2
TGTGCCAGCAGTTTATCGGAGTATAGCGGAGCGAACACCGGGGAGCTGTTTTTT
CASSLSEYSGANTGELFF
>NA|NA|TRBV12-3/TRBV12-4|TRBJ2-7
TGTGCCAGCAGTCCCCTAGACCGTTACGAGCAGTACTTC
CASSPLDRYEQYF
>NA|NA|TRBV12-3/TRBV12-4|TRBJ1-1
TGTGCCAGCAGTTTCGACAGGCTCCAGGGCCGGAACACTGAAGCTTTCTTT
CASSFDRLQGRNTEAFF
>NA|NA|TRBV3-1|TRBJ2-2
TGTGCCAGCAGCCAATTGGTAGCCACCGGGGAGCTGTTTTTT
CASSQLVATGELFF
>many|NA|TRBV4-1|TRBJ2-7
TGCGCCAGCAGCCAAGTCAGTCACTCCACCTACGAGCAGTACTTC
CASSQVSHSTYEQYF
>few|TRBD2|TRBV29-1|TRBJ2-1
TGCAGCGGGGGCGGGAGTTTTGGTGAGCAGTTCTTC
CSGGGSFGEQFF
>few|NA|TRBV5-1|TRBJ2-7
TGCGCCAGCAGCCGGGGGACAGCGGACTACGAGCAGTACTTC
CASSRGTADYEQYF
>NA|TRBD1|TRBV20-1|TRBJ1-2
TGCAGTGCTAGAGATCTCCGGACAGGAAGGCCGGATGGCTACACCTTC
CSARDLRTGRPDGYTF
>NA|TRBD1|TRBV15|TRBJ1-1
TGTGCCACCAGCAGTAGGACAGGGAACACTGAAGCTTTCTTT
CATSSRTGNTEAFF
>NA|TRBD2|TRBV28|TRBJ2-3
TGTGCCAGCAGGAAAAATAGCGGGATGGCTACATATACGCAGTATTTT
CASRKNSGMATYTQYF
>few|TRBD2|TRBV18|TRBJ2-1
TGTGCCAGCTCTACCAGCGTAGCGGGAGGATACAATGAGCAGTTCTTC
CASSTSVAGGYNEQFF
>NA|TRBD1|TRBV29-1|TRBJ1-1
TGCAGCGCCAAGACAGGGATCACTGAAGCTTTCTTT
CSAKTGITEAFF
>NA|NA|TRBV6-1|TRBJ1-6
TGTGCCAGCACTGCGGACGGCACAGTAAGCTCCTATAATTCACCCCTCCACTTT
CASTADGTVSSYNSPLHF
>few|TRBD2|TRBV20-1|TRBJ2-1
TGCAGTGCCCAACTAGCGGGGGACTACAATGAGCAGTTCTTC
CSAQLAGDYNEQFF
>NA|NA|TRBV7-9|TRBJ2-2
TGTGCCAGCAGCGAACAGGGTTTCACCGGGGAGCTGTTTTTT
CASSEQGFTGELFF
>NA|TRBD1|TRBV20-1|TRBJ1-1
TGCAGTGCTAAGAGAACAGGGGTGGGTGAAGCTTTCTTT
CSAKRTGVGEAFF
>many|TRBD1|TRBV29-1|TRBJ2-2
TGCAGCGTTGAAGATAGGGACAGGGGCGCGAACACCGGGGAGCTGTTTTTT
CSVEDRDRGANTGELFF
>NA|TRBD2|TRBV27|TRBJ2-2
TGTGCCAGCAGTTCGGGGAGCGGGAGGGGGCTGGACACCGGGGAGCTGTTTTTT
CASSSGSGRGLDTGELFF
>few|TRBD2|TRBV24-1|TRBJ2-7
TGTGCCACCAGTCCTGGGGGTAGCGGGAGGTACGAGCAGTACTTC
CATSPGGSGRYEQYF
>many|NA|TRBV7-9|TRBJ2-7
TGTGCCAGCAGCTTAGGCAGGGAGTACGAGCAGTACTTC
CASSLGREYEQYF
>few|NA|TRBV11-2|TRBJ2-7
TGTGCCAGCGGATACAGGGCCCTCGAGCAGTACTTC
CASGYRALEQYF
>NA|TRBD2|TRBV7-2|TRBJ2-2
TGTGCCAGCAGACCGACTAGCGCCCCCGGGGGGGAGCTGTTTTTT
CASRPTSAPGGELFF
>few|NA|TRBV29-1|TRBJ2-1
TGCAGCGTTGTAGTTAACTCCTACAATGAGCAGTTCTTC
CSVVVNSYNEQFF
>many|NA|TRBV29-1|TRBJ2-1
TGCAGCGTTGAAGATCCAGAACTAGCCCCCTACAATGAGCAGTTCTTC
CSVEDPELAPYNEQFF
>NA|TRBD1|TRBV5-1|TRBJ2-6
TGCGCCAGCAGCTCCCAGTTCGGACAGGGAAGCTCTGGGGCCAACGTCCTGACTTTC
CASSSQFGQGSSGANVLTF
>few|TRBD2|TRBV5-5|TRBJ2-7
TGTGCCAGCAGCTTGCCTAGCGGGGGGGCCTGGGACGAGCAGTACTTC
CASSLPSGGAWDEQYF
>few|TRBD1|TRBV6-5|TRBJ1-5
TGTGCCAGCAGTACTGGGACAGGGGGCTATCAGCCCCAGCATTTT
CASSTGTGGYQPQHF
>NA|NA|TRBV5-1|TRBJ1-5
TGCGCCAGCAGCACCTCCTGGGGTCAGCCCCAGCATTTT
CASSTSWGQPQHF
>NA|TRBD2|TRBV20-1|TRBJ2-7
TGCAGTGCTAGAGGAGAGGCGCTAGCGGTGAGCTCCTACGAGCAGTACTTC
CSARGEALAVSSYEQYF
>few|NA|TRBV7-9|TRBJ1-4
TGTGCCAGCAGCGGTCAGGGCGAAAAACTGTTTTTT
CASSGQGEKLFF
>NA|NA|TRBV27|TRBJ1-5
TGTGCCAGCAGTTTATCGGAACCTAATCAGCCCCAGCATTTT
CASSLSEPNQPQHF
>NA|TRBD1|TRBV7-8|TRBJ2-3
TGTGCCAGCAGTCGGAGAACCACAGGGGGCATGGCAGATACGCAGTATTTT
CASSRRTTGGMADTQYF
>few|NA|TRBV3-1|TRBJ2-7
TGTGCCAGCAGCCAAGAGGGGAAGAGCCACGAGCAGTACTTC
CASSQEGKSHEQYF
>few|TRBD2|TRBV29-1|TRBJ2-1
TGCAGCGTTGAGGCACTAGCGGCTTCACCCTCCTACAATGAGCAGTTCTTC
CSVEALAASPSYNEQFF
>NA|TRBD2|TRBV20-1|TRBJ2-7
TGCAGTGCTATCAACCTTATAGCGGGGGGGCCCGGCGAGCAGTACTTC
CSAINLIAGGPGEQYF
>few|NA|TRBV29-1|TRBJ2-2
TGCAGCGCCAGACACGGACGGGACACCGGGGAGCTGTTTTTT
CSARHGRDTGELFF
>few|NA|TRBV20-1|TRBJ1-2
TGCAGTGCTATCAGGGAGGGCAACTATGGCTACACCTTC
CSAIREGNYGYTF
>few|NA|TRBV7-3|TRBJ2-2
TGTGCCAGCAGTTCGGACGGGCGATTGGGCACCGGGGAGCTGTTTTTT
CASSSDGRLGTGELFF